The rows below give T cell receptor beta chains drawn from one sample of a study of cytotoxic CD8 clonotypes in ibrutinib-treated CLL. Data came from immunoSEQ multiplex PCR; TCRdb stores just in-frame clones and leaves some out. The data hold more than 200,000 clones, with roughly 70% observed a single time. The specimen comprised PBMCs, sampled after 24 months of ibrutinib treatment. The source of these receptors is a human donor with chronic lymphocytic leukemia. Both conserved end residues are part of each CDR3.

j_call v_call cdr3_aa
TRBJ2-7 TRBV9 CASSPRGGNEQYF
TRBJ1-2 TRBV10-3 CASSNGQNYGYTF
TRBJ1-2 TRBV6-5 CASSWSPNYGYTF
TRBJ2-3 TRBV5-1 CASSFRTSGSTTDTQYF
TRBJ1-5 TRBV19 CASGTDYSNQPQHF
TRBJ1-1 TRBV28 CASSPSGTEAFF
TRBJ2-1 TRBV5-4 CASSLGQGWFF
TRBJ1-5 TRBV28 CASSWGNNQPQHF
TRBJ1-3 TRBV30 CAWSETDRGNTIYF
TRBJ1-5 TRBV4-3 CASSQEGTNQPQHF
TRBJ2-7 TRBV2 CASRTSGVTYEQYF
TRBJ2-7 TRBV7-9 CASSPTATYEQYF
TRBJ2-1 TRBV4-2 CASSQGTSGSSAFF
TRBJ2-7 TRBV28 CATKRGSYEQYF
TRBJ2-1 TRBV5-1 CASSPETNYNEQFF